The sequence of this TCR beta chain was determined in a study of T cell responses to AZD1222 COVID-19 vaccine. General observations from the study: In the spike-specific TCR repertoire, nearly half reportedly target unmutated variant regions.

Using immunoSEQ multiplex PCR, the repertoire was profiled, and TCRdb retains in-frame clones only, with some absent. The table has fewer than 110,000 clones, over 75% seen once. This clone occurred once. Its antigen is still unknown. CDR1 is SGHVS, CDR2 FNYEAQ, per germline. The CDR3 spans 14 residues. Deletions cut 1 base from V and 0 bases from J, with 6 bases between. The input for sequencing was peripheral blood, taken 28 days after the second AZD1222 dose. The TCR sequence derives from an adult who received the AZD1222 COVID-19 vaccine. This chain connects TRBV7-6 to TRBJ1-1, with D unresolved. The CDR3 coding sequence is TGTGCCAGCAGCTTAGGGGGAATGAACACTGAAGCTTTCTTT. Translating it yields CASSLGGMNTEAFF.